This T cell receptor (beta chain) was captured by sequencing in a study of vaccination and CD4 T cells after COVID-19. About the research overall: Stimulation of the cells used overlapping spike peptide pools from SARS-CoV-2 and from the common cold coronaviruses HCoV-NL63, HCoV-OC43 and HCoV-229E.

An Oncomine TCR Beta short-read assay was used to sequence the DNA from cultured CD4+ T cells. TCRdb redid the calling of the PCR reads with MiXCR, one entry per CDR3 protein. The sample carries around 14,000 distinct CDR3 sequences, approximately 53% recorded once. Treatment reported: roughly ten-day PBMC culture with coronavirus spike peptide pools or control peptides (ViraFEST assay). Cultures used some 2 million PBMCs per well, 10 IU/ml IL-2 and 8.5 to 10 ug/ml peptides. This clonotype came up a few times. Its antigen is unknown. The sequencing sample was made of CD4+ T cells from blood, cultured in vitro. This clonotype originated in a human donor who had recovered from COVID-19.

This chain's CDR3 is CASSAGSSTDTQYF. The CDR3 bases are TGTGCCAGCAGTGCGGGGTCAAGCACAGATACGCAGTATTTT. This chain connects TRBV6-4 to TRBJ2-3; a possible D gene is TRBD2 (5 bases). The CDR3 extends over 14 amino acids. Germline V gene lookup returns CDR1 MRHNA and CDR2 SNTAGT. V was cut by 4 bases and J by 0 bases, with 8 bases left in between.